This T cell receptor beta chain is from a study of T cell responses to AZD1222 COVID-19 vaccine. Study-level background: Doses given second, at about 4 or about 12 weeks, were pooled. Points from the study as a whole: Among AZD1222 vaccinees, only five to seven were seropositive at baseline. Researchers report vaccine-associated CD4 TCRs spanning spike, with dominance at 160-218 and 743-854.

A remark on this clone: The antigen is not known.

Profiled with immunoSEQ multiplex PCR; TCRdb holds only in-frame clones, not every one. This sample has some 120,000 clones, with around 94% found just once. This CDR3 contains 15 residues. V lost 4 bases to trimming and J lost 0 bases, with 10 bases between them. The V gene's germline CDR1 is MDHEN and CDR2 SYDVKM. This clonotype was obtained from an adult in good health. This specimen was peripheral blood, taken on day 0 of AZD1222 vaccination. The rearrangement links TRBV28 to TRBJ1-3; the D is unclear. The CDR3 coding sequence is TGTGCCAGCAGTTCTCAGGTTAGCTCTGGAAACACCATATATTTT. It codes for CASSSQVSSGNTIYF.